This T cell receptor beta chain was obtained from a study of beta chain features in type 1 diabetes. Study overall: When patients were set against healthy donors, age, gender and cell yields were similar. Points from the study as a whole: People with Type 1 diabetes carried modestly yet significantly shorter TCRB CDR3s in all four CD4+ subsets. Patients with type 1 diabetes carried fewer insertions and had more deletions at their VDJ junctions.

Every participating donor gave one draw, a heparinised blood sample averaging roughly 100 mL. This clone was observed a handful of times. Antigen unknown. This CDR3 contains 13 residues. Trimming cost V 6 bases and J 7 bases; bases outside gene matches: 6. CDR1 and CDR2 (germline): MDHEN, SYDVKM. The investigators reverse transcribed all of the isolated RNA, so they sequenced expressed TCRB transcripts. Data came from immunoSEQ multiplex PCR; TCRdb stores just in-frame clones and leaves some out. Here the sample spans under 400,000 clones, around 12% being singletons. The source is a woman between 18 and 30 years old with type 1 diabetes. The chain combines TRBV28 with TRBJ2-1; 7 bases agree with TRBD1. The specimen was naive CD4+ T cells from blood. The CDR3: CASRTQGVNEQFF. The CDR3 DNA follows: TGTGCCAGCAGGACCCAGGGGGTAAATGAGCAGTTCTTC.